The 27 T cell receptor beta chains below come from one sample, sequenced in a study of T cell responses to AZD1222 COVID-19 vaccine. Measured with immunoSEQ multiplex PCR; TCRdb has only the in-frame clones, and not every one. The profile shows around 76,000 clones, approximately 84% of them singletons. The sequencing used peripheral blood, collected on day 0 of AZD1222 vaccination. The receptors shown here come from an adult in good health.

The CDR3 coding sequence is TGTGCCAGCTCACCGGCAGGGGGAGGAAACACCATATATTTT. Translating gives CASSPAGGGNTIYF. The J gene is TRBJ1-3, the V gene TRBV18; 7 nucleotides match TRBD1. V shed 3 bases, J shed 4 bases, and the junction held 3 bases outside the gene matches. This CDR3 contains 14 residues. Germline V gives CDR1 KGHSH, CDR2 LQKENI.

The chain recombines TRBV6-2 or TRBV6-3 with TRBJ1-5, with TRBD1 matching over 7 bases. The CDR3 runs 14 residues. Looked up from germline, CDR1 is MNHEY and CDR2 is SVGEGT. V dropped 6 bases and J dropped 2; count of bases not matched to a gene: 4. The CDR3: CASSNRGGNQPQHF. CDR3 sequence (DNA): TGTGCCAGCAGCAACAGGGGCGGCAATCAGCCCCAGCATTTT.

The rearrangement links TRBV7-2 to TRBJ2-3, with D perhaps assigned TRBD1 or TRBD2 (5 bases each). CDR1 SGHTA and CDR2 FQGNSA come from the germline V gene. V lost 10 bases, J lost 2 bases, and 13 bases lay in between. The CDR3 is 13 residues long. The CDR3 nucleotides read TGTGCCACCGAGGGGACCTTCACAGATACGCAGTATTTT. Encoded protein: CATEGTFTDTQYF.

V and J are TRBV29-1 and TRBJ1-2; perhaps TRBD1 as D (5 bases). Germline V gene sequence: CDR1 SQVTM, CDR2 ANQGSEA. The CDR3 totals 12 residues. Trimming pared 8 bases from V and 8 bases from J, leaving 18 bases between. The CDR3 protein is CSFRGTAYGYTF. CDR3 bases: TGCAGCTTCCGCGGGACGGCTTACGGCTACACCTTC.

This clone is a singleton in its sample. This chain connects TRBV5-1 to TRBJ1-2; 10 bases match TRBD1. V lost 4 bases and J lost 7; bases outside the gene matches: 4. There are 13 residues in the CDR3. CDR1 and CDR2 (germline): SGHRS, YFSETQ. DNA of the CDR3: TGCGCCAGCAGCACTTGGACAGGGGGTGGCTACACCTTC. This translates into CASSTWTGGGYTF.

This clone was detected only once. V is TRBV9 and J is TRBJ2-2; 9 nucleotides agree with TRBD1. The V and J ends lost 3 bases and 5 bases, in that order; junction bases with no gene match: 8. Germline V gene lookup returns CDR1 SGDLS and CDR2 YYNGEE. This CDR3 is built from 16 residues. CDR3 nucleotides: TGTGCCAGCAGCGCTCCGGGGACAGGGTTAACCGGGGAGCTGTTTTTT. Translation: CASSAPGTGLTGELFF.

This chain joins TRBV19 and TRBJ1-5; TRBD1 is a possible D gene (6 bases). Between the trimmed V and J ends, which lost 7 bases and 0 bases, there was a span of 16 bases. Germline CDR1 reads LNHDA; CDR2 reads SQIVND (reference sequence). This CDR3 has 16 residues. CDR3: CASKLGGPLSNQPQHF. CDR3 nucleotides: TGTGCCAGTAAGTTAGGGGGACCCCTTAGCAATCAGCCCCAGCATTTT.

CDR3 nucleotide sequence: TGTGCCAGCAGCTTGCAGGGAAACCCTATCTATGGCTACACCTTC. Translated, it gives CASSLQGNPIYGYTF. The chain employs TRBV7-8 and TRBJ1-2; a possible D gene is TRBD1 (5 bases). Germline CDR1 SGHVS, CDR2 FQNEAQ. Trimming left V 3 bases short and J 4 bases short, with 15 bases between. This CDR3 has 15 residues.

The genes are TRBV7-3 and TRBJ1-2; 7 bases match TRBD1. The ends lost 6 bases at V and 4 bases at J; junction bases unmatched: 8. This CDR3 comprises 14 residues. CDR1 is SGHTA, CDR2 FQGTGA, per germline. This CDR3 reads CASSSTGQIYGYTF. The DNA for the CDR3 is TGTGCCAGCAGTTCCACGGGACAGATCTATGGCTACACCTTC. The full variable domain, in which reference TRBV7-3 and TRBJ1-2 provide the parts outside the CDR3, is GAGVSQTPSNKVTEKGKYVELRCDPISGHTALYWYRQSLGQGPEFLIYFQGTGAADDSGLPNDRFFAVRPEGSVSTLKIQRTERGDSAVYLCASSSTGQIYGYTFGSGTRLTVV.

For the CDR3, the DNA is TGTGCCACCCGATCTGTAGGGGGCAATATTTACGAGCAGTACTTC. Its translation: CATRSVGGNIYEQYF. This chain links TRBV6-5 with TRBJ2-7; 7 nucleotides agree with TRBD1. This CDR3 region has 15 residues. Germline V gene data show CDR1 as MNHEY and CDR2 as SVGAGI. Unmatched junction bases numbered 16, after V lost 10 bases and J lost 4 bases.

A remark on this clone: Mismatch with germline at one junction end may stem from a read error. The V call is TRBV2, the J call TRBJ2-3; 8 nucleotides line up with TRBD2. The CDR3 totals 12 residues. CDR1 SNHLY and CDR2 FYNNEI come from the germline V gene. CDR3 amino acids: CASSEGWGTSGF. The CDR3 region has the DNA TGTGCCAGCAGTGAAGGGTGGGGCACTAGCGGATTT.

The chain uses TRBV7-2 and TRBJ1-2; D may be TRBD1 (6 bases). CDR1 and CDR2 from the germline V gene are SGHTA and FQGNSA. Trimming pared 5 bases from V and 7 bases from J, leaving 17 bases between. This CDR3 is 14 amino acids long. The CDR3 DNA reads TGTGCCAGCAGCCGCTTACAGGGAAGGGGTGGCTACACCTTC. Its protein product is CASSRLQGRGGYTF.

CDR3 DNA sequence: TGTGCCAGCAGTTACTCGAAAGGGGGGGCCTACGAGCAGTACTTC. This translates into CASSYSKGGAYEQYF. The chain uses TRBV6-5 and TRBJ2-7, with TRBD2 as a possible D gene (7 bases). Trimming stripped 0 bases from V and 2 bases from J, with 11 bases between. The germline V gene encodes CDR1 MNHEY and CDR2 SVGAGI. The CDR3 loop spans 15 amino acids.

This clone appeared a few times. The V and J genes are TRBV7-9 and TRBJ1-2; D ambiguous. This CDR3 contains 14 residues. CDR1 and CDR2 (germline): SEHNR, FQNEAQ (reference sequence). V shed 7 bases and J shed 1 base, with 13 bases lying between them. The CDR3 bases are TGTGCCAGCACCGAAGGACTGTTTAACTATGGCTACACCTTC. Its translation: CASTEGLFNYGYTF.

V usage is TRBV9 and J usage is TRBJ2-3; 8 bases agree with TRBD2. Germline CDR1 and CDR2: SGDLS and YYNGEE. Losses at the gene ends were 7 bases for V and 4 bases for J; bases not matched to a gene: 5. This CDR3 comprises 13 residues. CDR3 in amino acids: CASGSGGADTQYF. The CDR3 nucleotides read TGTGCCAGCGGGAGCGGGGGTGCAGATACGCAGTATTTT.

This rearrangement joins TRBV24-1 to TRBJ2-5; D is ambiguous. This CDR3 has 15 residues. The ends were cut back, 4 bases at V and 1 base at J, with 12 bases in the middle. Germline V gives CDR1 KGHDR, CDR2 SFDVKD. CDR3 amino acids: CATSEAGRSQETQYF. Written as DNA, the CDR3 is TGTGCCACCAGTGAAGCAGGCAGGAGCCAAGAGACCCAGTACTTC.

The chain uses TRBV11-3 and TRBJ2-7; a possible D gene is TRBD1 (6 bases). Trimming cost V 5 bases and J 5 bases, with 19 bases left between them. CDR1 is SGHNT and CDR2 is YENEEA in the germline V gene. This CDR3 contains 15 residues. CDR3 protein: CASSEQGAPNDEQYF. CDR3 sequence (DNA): TGTGCCAGCAGCGAACAGGGAGCCCCTAATGACGAGCAGTACTTC.

J is TRBJ2-7 and V is TRBV5-1, with 8 bases fitting TRBD1. In germline, CDR1 is SGHRS, CDR2 YFSETQ. The V gene end was trimmed by 3 bases and the J gene end by 1 base; junction bases not matched to a gene: 9. The CDR3 runs to 16 residues. The CDR3 bases are TGCGCCAGCAGCTCCAACGCCGGGACAGGTTCCTACGAGCAGTACTTC. Translated: CASSSNAGTGSYEQYF.

This sequence joins TRBV3-1 (or the pseudogene TRBV3-2) and TRBJ1-2, with TRBD1 matching 10 bases. This CDR3 has 18 residues. Germline CDR1 LGHDT, CDR2 YNNKEL (reference sequence). Germline trimming cut 4 bases from V and 4 bases from J; bases unmatched to any gene: 15. This CDR3 is CASSPRRGQGIFGYGYTF. As DNA, the CDR3 is TGTGCCAGCAGCCCTCGACGGGGACAGGGGATTTTTGGCTATGGCTACACCTTC.

V is TRBV28 and J is TRBJ1-2; a possible D gene is TRBD1 (5 bases). The CDR3 is made up of 13 amino acids. V was shortened by 7 bases and J by 2 bases, with 11 bases between the two germline ends. Germline V lookup: CDR1 MDHEN, CDR2 SYDVKM. The CDR3 sequence is CASIQGGNYGYTF. CDR3 bases: TGTGCCAGCATCCAGGGAGGGAACTATGGCTACACCTTC.

The chain has TRBV6-2 or TRBV6-3 and TRBJ2-3; TRBD2 is a possible D gene (6 bases). This CDR3 region has 16 residues. Germline loops: CDR1 MNHEY, CDR2 SVGEGT. Trimming took 2 bases from V and 6 from J, leaving 18 bases between them. CDR3: CASSYRGLGFVDTQYF. The DNA for the CDR3 is TGTGCCAGCAGTTACAGGGGACTGGGGTTTGTGGATACGCAGTATTTT.

The chain is built from TRBV9 and TRBJ2-7; D remains ambiguous. Germline V gene sequence: CDR1 SGDLS, CDR2 YYNGEE. The CDR3 extends over 13 amino acids. V dropped 3 bases and J dropped 2 bases, with 9 bases sitting between them. For the CDR3, the DNA is TGTGCCAGCAGCGCCGACGGACCCTACGAGCAGTACTTC. Its translation is CASSADGPYEQYF.

The rearrangement joins TRBV19 to TRBJ1-2; no definite D call. V dropped 5 bases and J dropped 2 bases, with 9 bases sitting between them. CDR3 length: 13 amino acids. CDR1 LNHDA and CDR2 SQIVND come from the germline V gene (reference sequence). In nucleotides, the CDR3 is TGTGCCAGTAGTCAAGGGATAAACTATGGCTACACCTTC. This translates into CASSQGINYGYTF.

The chain is built from TRBV19 and TRBJ1-5, with D possibly matching TRBD1 (6 bases). Germline V gene sequence: CDR1 LNHDA, CDR2 SQIVND (reference sequence). Trimming left V 1 base short and J 5 bases short, with 15 bases between. The CDR3 loop spans 16 amino acids. This CDR3 reads CASSIGGRGPHQPQHF. Written as DNA, the CDR3 is TGTGCCAGTAGTATAGGAGGCCGGGGGCCTCATCAGCCCCAGCATTTT.

CDR3: CASPSRGHTDTQYF. The CDR3 DNA follows: TGTGCCAGCCCCTCACGAGGCCACACAGATACGCAGTATTTT. The V and J genes are TRBV5-4 and TRBJ2-3; D gene uncertain. V dropped 7 bases and J dropped 2 bases, with 14 bases sitting between them. Per the germline V gene, CDR1 is SGHNT and CDR2 is YYREEE (reference sequence). CDR3 length: 14 amino acids. Complete variable domain (other parts from reference TRBV5-4 and TRBJ2-3): ETGVTQSPTHLIKTRGQQVTLRCSSQSGHNTVSWYQQALGQGPQFIFQYYREEENGRGNFPPRFSGLQFPNYSSELNVNALELDDSALYLCASPSRGHTDTQYFGPGTRLTVL.

V is TRBV9 and J is TRBJ2-5, with TRBD2 matching 9 bases. Germline loops: CDR1 SGDLS, CDR2 YYNGEE. The CDR3 runs to 15 residues. After removal of 0 bases from V and 6 bases from J, the junction contained 6 bases not matched to a gene. In nucleotides, the CDR3 is TGTGCCAGCAGCGTAGATGTAGCGGGGGTTCAGACCCAGTACTTC. This translates into CASSVDVAGVQTQYF.

In this sample, this clone turned up once. This chain links TRBV6-1 with TRBJ1-5; D uncertain. Trimming took off 5 bases at V and 4 bases at J, with 12 bases between the two ends. CDR1 MNHNS and CDR2 SASEGT come from the germline V gene. This CDR3 spans 14 amino acids. DNA of the CDR3: TGTGCCAGCAGTTCGGCGGCAGTGAATCAGCCCCAGCATTTT. Protein product: CASSSAAVNQPQHF.